Listed below are T cell receptor beta chains from one sample, sequenced in a study of cytotoxic CD8 clonotypes in ibrutinib-treated CLL. Sequencing used immunoSEQ multiplex PCR; TCRdb keeps in-frame clones, though not all of them. The sample includes tens of thousands of clones, 68% seen only once; the top ten take roughly 5.9%. The sample in question was PBMCs, obtained after 12 months of ibrutinib treatment. The receptors derive from a human donor with chronic lymphocytic leukemia. The CDR3 runs from the conserved cysteine through the conserved F or W. A D gene is named only where the DNA matches it firmly. Not all rows give a size; the values are once, few, many and, for expanded clones, a class.

D gene	J gene	V gene	clone size	CDR3 protein	CDR3 DNA
-	TRBJ1-2	TRBV5-6	few	CASSLSGGYTF	TGTGCCAGCAGCTTGTCGGGTGGCTACACCTTC
-	TRBJ2-2	TRBV5-1	few	CASSLVRGGTGELFF	TGCGCCAGCAGCTTGGTGAGGGGTGGCACCGGGGAGCTGTTTTTT
-	TRBJ2-7	TRBV18	-	CASSPPARPSREQYF	TGTGCCAGCTCCCCGCCCGCAAGACCATCTCGGGAGCAGTACTTC
-	TRBJ2-1	TRBV9	-	CASSASPNSGYNEQFF	TGTGCCAGCAGCGCCTCCCCAAATAGTGGTTACAATGAGCAGTTCTTC
-	TRBJ2-1	TRBV7-2	-	CASSLDPQAEYYNEQFF	TGTGCCAGCAGCTTAGACCCTCAAGCGGAGTACTACAATGAGCAGTTCTTC
-	TRBJ1-2	TRBV28	-	CASSLYSEVGGGGYTF	TGTGCCAGCAGTTTATACTCCGAGGTCGGAGGTGGGGGCTACACCTTC
-	TRBJ2-5	TRBV7-2	-	CASSSRGAQETQYF	TGTGCCAGCAGCTCCCGGGGGGCCCAAGAGACCCAGTACTTC
-	TRBJ1-6	TRBV14	-	CASSQFRGPSPLHF	TGTGCCAGCAGCCAGTTCAGGGGTCCCTCACCCCTCCACTTT
-	TRBJ1-3	TRBV7-2	-	CASSLVGFRSGNTIYF	TGTGCCAGCAGCTTAGTTGGGTTTCGCTCTGGAAACACCATATATTTT
-	TRBJ2-1	TRBV10-3	-	CAISESEVYNEQFF	TGTGCCATCAGTGAGTCGGAGGTTTACAATGAGCAGTTCTTC
-	TRBJ1-1	TRBV4-3	-	CASSQDLVGFLGHSNTEAFF	TGCGCCAGCAGCCAAGACTTGGTAGGCTTCCTGGGACACTCGAACACTGAAGCTTTCTTT
TRBD1	TRBJ2-1	TRBV5-5	-	CASSGDRGMGNEQFF	TGTGCCAGCAGCGGGGACAGGGGGATGGGCAATGAGCAGTTCTTC
TRBD1	TRBJ1-2	TRBV30	-	CAWSAKLDRPDTF	TGTGCCTGGAGTGCGAAGTTGGACAGGCCAGACACCTTC
TRBD2	TRBJ2-1	TRBV6-5	once	CASSYSMLAGDNEQFF	TGTGCCAGCAGTTACTCGATGCTAGCGGGGGACAATGAGCAGTTCTTC
TRBD1	TRBJ2-3	TRBV10-3	-	CAIRGQGLTNTQYF	TGTGCCATCAGGGGACAGGGGCTCACAAATACGCAGTATTTT
-	TRBJ2-3	TRBV27	-	CASRLTIGRTDTQYF	TGTGCCAGCAGGTTAACGATTGGACGGACAGATACGCAGTATTTT
-	TRBJ1-5	TRBV5-1	-	CASSPSWGNQPQHF	TGCGCCAGCAGCCCGTCCTGGGGCAATCAGCCCCAGCATTTT
TRBD1	TRBJ2-2	TRBV6-1	-	CASSEYGTGGTGELFF	TGTGCCAGCAGTGAATATGGGACAGGGGGCACCGGGGAGCTGTTTTTT
TRBD1	TRBJ2-5	TRBV5-4	-	CASSPPKGARGVTQYF	TGTGCCAGCAGCCCGCCTAAGGGGGCTAGGGGTGTGACCCAGTACTTC
-	TRBJ2-7	TRBV12-1	-	CASSFFPPGQEGYEQYF	TGTGCCAGCAGCTTTTTTCCCCCGGGGCAGGAGGGGTACGAGCAGTACTTC
-	TRBJ2-7	TRBV10-3	-	CAISTGPDYEQYF	TGTGCCATCAGTACAGGGCCCGACTACGAGCAGTACTTC
TRBD2	TRBJ2-1	TRBV19	few	CASARLAGAYYNEQFF	TGTGCCAGCGCCCGACTAGCGGGGGCCTATTACAATGAGCAGTTCTTC
-	TRBJ1-2	TRBV5-1	-	CASSLATNYGYTF	TGCGCCAGCAGCTTGGCAACTAACTATGGCTACACCTTC
TRBD1	TRBJ2-6	TRBV19	-	CASRTDRAGSGANVLTF	TGTGCCAGTAGGACGGACAGGGCGGGCTCTGGGGCCAACGTCCTGACTTTC
TRBD2	TRBJ2-3	TRBV5-4	-	CASSVPGLAGVTDTQYF	TGTGCCAGCAGCGTCCCGGGACTAGCGGGGGTCACAGATACGCAGTATTTT
-	TRBJ1-5	TRBV5-5	once	CASSWEGLSNQPQHF	TGTGCCAGCAGCTGGGAGGGACTGTCCAATCAGCCCCAGCATTTT
-	TRBJ2-5	TRBV5-6	-	CASSLMAGGQETQYF	TGTGCCAGCAGCTTGATGGCAGGGGGGCAAGAGACCCAGTACTTC
TRBD1	TRBJ2-5	TRBV5-4	-	CASSLDRRQGDETQYF	TGTGCCAGCAGCTTGGACCGACGCCAGGGGGACGAGACCCAGTACTTC
-	TRBJ1-1	TRBV27	once	CASSLSGGPEAFF	TGTGCCAGCAGTTTATCTGGGGGTCCTGAAGCTTTCTTT
-	TRBJ1-1	TRBV9	few	CASSLLSGDTEAFF	TGTGCCAGCAGCCTCCTGAGTGGGGACACTGAAGCTTTCTTT
-	TRBJ2-3	TRBV14	-	CASSRGLGGTDTQYF	TGTGCCAGCAGCCGGGGGCTAGGCGGCACAGATACGCAGTATTTT
TRBD1	TRBJ1-5	TRBV15	-	CATTTGYGNQPQHF	TGTGCCACCACGACAGGGTATGGCAATCAGCCCCAGCATTTT
-	TRBJ2-7	TRBV5-4	-	CASSSRLGRGQYF	TGTGCCAGCAGCTCTCGGTTGGGCAGGGGGCAGTACTTC
-	TRBJ2-1	TRBV30	-	CAWSVHLEDEQFF	TGTGCCTGGAGTGTTCACCTGGAGGATGAGCAGTTCTTC
-	TRBJ2-2	TRBV19	-	CASRVNTGELFF	TGTGCCAGTAGGGTTAACACCGGGGAGCTGTTTTTT
-	TRBJ1-2	TRBV29-1	few	CTSLGAYGYTF	TGCACCAGCCTCGGGGCGTATGGCTACACCTTC
-	TRBJ2-3	TRBV7-2	-	CASSLVWAQSDTQYF	TGTGCCAGCAGCTTGGTGTGGGCTCAATCGGATACGCAGTATTTT
TRBD2	TRBJ2-1	TRBV5-1	-	CASSLRSLAGGGGNEQFF	TGCGCCAGCAGCTTGAGGTCGCTAGCGGGGGGTGGAGGCAATGAGCAGTTCTTC
-	TRBJ2-4	TRBV7-2	few	CASSPNLQVAKTIQYF	TGTGCCAGCAGCCCAAACCTACAGGTAGCCAAAACCATTCAGTACTTC
-	TRBJ2-7	TRBV7-2	-	CASSAGGSNYEQYF	TGTGCCAGCAGCGCTGGGGGCAGCAACTACGAGCAGTACTTC
-	TRBJ1-2	TRBV5-4	few	CASSVAAGAGGYTF	TGTGCCAGCAGCGTGGCCGCGGGGGCGGGAGGCTACACCTTC
-	TRBJ1-6	TRBV14	few	CASSQGQYSPLHF	TGTGCCAGCAGCCAAGGACAATATTCACCCCTCCACTTT
-	TRBJ2-7	TRBV6-4	few	CASSDRGGGGRGAYEQYF	TGTGCCAGCAGTGACCGAGGCGGAGGGGGCAGGGGCGCCTACGAGCAGTACTTC
TRBD1	TRBJ1-5	TRBV18	-	CASSGDRDQPQHF	TGTGCCAGCTCAGGGGACAGGGATCAGCCCCAGCATTTT
-	TRBJ2-1	TRBV11-3	-	CASSFRHNNEQFF	TGTGCCAGCAGCTTTAGGCATAACAATGAGCAGTTCTTC